This TCR beta chain is from a study of Ad26.COV2.S vaccination and SARS-CoV-2 variants. The study's findings and limits: Spike-specific CD8+ and CD4+ T cell responses reportedly showed substantial breadth after vaccination. Total responses of T cells may have been underestimated by the analyses of TCR breadth and depth.

Treatment of the sample: about 20 received Ad26.COV2.S at low or high dose, single or two shots; about 5 received placebo; per-sample allocation not given. Sampling took place 63 days after the first vaccine or placebo injection. The vaccine antigen was prefusion-stabilized Wuhan SARS-CoV-2 spike. Some clones are missing from TCRdb's copy, which holds only in-frame ones; the method was immunoSEQ multiplex PCR. The table includes approximately 240,000 clones, over 75% detected once. A word on this clone: Its antigen is still unknown.

The germline CDR1 and CDR2 sequences are SEHNR and FQNEAQ (reference sequence). J lost 2 bases, V lost 3 bases, and 4 bases had no gene match. This CDR3 is built from 15 residues. The chain joins TRBV7-9 to TRBJ1-2; 9 bases fit TRBD1. The sample consisted of peripheral blood, taken in a trial of Ad26.COV2.S vaccine versus placebo. This receptor was taken from a person between 18 and 65 years old who received the Ad26.COV2.S COVID-19 vaccine or a placebo. The CDR3 here is CASSFSGTGNYGYTF. In DNA, the CDR3 is TGTGCCAGCAGCTTTTCCGGGACAGGGAACTATGGCTACACCTTC. Looking up the rest from reference TRBV7-9 and TRBJ1-2 gives the full variable domain: DTGVSQNPRHKITKRGQNVTFRCDPISEHNRLYWYRQTLGQGPEFLTYFQNEAQLEKSRLLSDRFSAERPKGSFSTLEIQRTEQGDSAMYLCASSFSGTGNYGYTFGSGTRLTVV.